The present T cell receptor beta chain was sequenced within a study of lymphopenia after photon versus proton radiotherapy. Notes on the study in general: Oligoclonal CD8+ Temra expansion after nadir drove photon patients' diversity drop. A bigger post-nadir fall in TCR diversity correlated inversely with survival time in deceased patients. Proton therapy kept repertoires fairly stable, unlike photons, which gained effector/memory cells. Better survival with proton therapy was suggested as possible, not demonstrated.

This CDR3 spans 15 amino acids. In germline, CDR1 is KGHSH, CDR2 LQKENI. Deletions cut 6 bases from V and 6 bases from J, with 17 bases between. The repertoire was sequenced with immunoSEQ multiplex PCR; TCRdb's copy has only in-frame clones and lacks some. Of 25,000 to 35,000 clones listed, 85% to 90% are singletons. About this clone: Its antigen is as yet unknown.

The sequence was collected from a woman aged 60-75 years with cholangiocarcinoma. Some clones in this sample may be carry-over from other donors' samples. Source: peripheral blood, taken from a patient treated with proton-based radiotherapy. This sequence joins TRBV18 and TRBJ1-4, with D hard to call. The CDR3 DNA sequence: TGTGCCAGCTCCCTGGTTGCGGGCGGTGATGAAAAACTGTTTTTT. Its translation is CASSLVAGGDEKLFF.